Each of the 4 T cell receptor beta chains below was sequenced from the same sample in a study of T cells after yellow fever vaccination. TCRdb passed the 5' RACE reads through MiXCR, listing each CDR3 protein once. The table has some 110,000 distinct CDR3 sequences, around 7.2% seen once. The sequences come from CD4+ T cells sorted from PBMCs, collected more than 40 days after the first yellow fever vaccination. Receptors were obtained from a man aged 18 to 29 who received the YFV17D yellow fever vaccine.

This clonotype was seen more than once but under ten times. The V and J genes are TRBV20-1 and TRBJ2-7; the D gene is possibly TRBD1 (6 bases). V lost 6 bases to trimming and J lost 4 bases, with 19 bases between them. This CDR3 is built from 14 residues. In germline, CDR1 is DFQATT, CDR2 SNEGSKA (reference sequence). CDR3 loop: CSARPLGARYEQYV. The CDR3 coding sequence is TGCAGTGCGCGGCCTCTGGGGGCGCGGTACGAGCAGTACGTC.

This clonotype was detected only a few times. The chain employs TRBV5-4 and TRBJ1-6, with D maybe TRBD1 (5 bases). The CDR3 is made up of 15 amino acids. The V gene's germline CDR1 is SGHNT and CDR2 YYREEE (reference sequence). Trimming cost V 4 bases and J 3 bases, with 11 bases left between them. CDR3 sequence (DNA): TGTGCCAGCAGCCTCGGGACCCTCTATAATTCACCCCTCCACTTT. This sequence encodes CASSLGTLYNSPLHF.

There are many counts of this clonotype. This sequence joins TRBV15 and TRBJ2-2, with D perhaps given as TRBD1 or TRBD2 (5 bases each). CDR1 and CDR2 (germline): LNHNV, YYDKDF (reference sequence). The V gene lost 0 bases and the J gene lost 10 bases, with 6 bases spanning the gap. This CDR3 contains 12 residues. CDR3 in DNA: TGTGCCACCAGCAGAGAGGGGACGGAGCTGTTTTTT. This codes for CATSREGTELFF.

This clonotype was seen at least ten times. The V call is TRBV5-4, the J call TRBJ2-5; D is ambiguous. Germline assignment: CDR1 SGHNT and CDR2 YYREEE (reference sequence). The CDR3 is 13 amino acids. The ends were cut back, 0 bases at V and 5 bases at J, with 8 bases in the middle. The CDR3 loop is CASSLGVWETQYF. Here the CDR3 DNA reads TGTGCCAGCAGCTTGGGGGTTTGGGAGACCCAGTACTTC.